The clone carrying this T cell receptor beta chain was seen at least ten times. The CDR3 has 13 residues. Germline V lookup: CDR1 SNHLY, CDR2 FYNNEI. V was trimmed by 6 bases and J by 7 bases, leaving 10 bases between them. Construction of the TCR beta libraries employed iRepertoire HTBI primers in conjunction with Arm-PCR of CDR3 regions. Per the study methods: Overall, samples carried some 67 TRBV and 14 TRBJ segments. MiXCR was run by TCRdb on the multiplex PCR reads, yielding one entry per CDR3 protein. These V and J calls derive from TCRdb rather than the authors' analysis. This sample has about 400,000 distinct CDR3 sequences, with about 20% found just once. This entry is derived from a study of regulatory T cells in long-lasting Graves disease. Overall study context: Graves' disease counted as persistent after over 5 years of antithyroid drugs with positive TSH receptor antibodies.

Indicated time point: persistent/refractory GD, antithyroid drugs over 5 years with positive TRAb. The authors made the TCR library using RNA they extracted from PBMCs. This chain links TRBV2 with TRBJ1-6; D is possibly TRBD1 (5 bases). This specimen was peripheral blood mononuclear cells (PBMCs), taken when the disease was refractory, from a patient treated with antithyroid drugs. This sequence originates from a female donor with Graves disease. The CDR3 spells CASRQGSNSPLHF. For the CDR3, the DNA is TGTGCCAGCAGGCAGGGCTCCAATTCACCCCTCCACTTT.